This TCR beta chain was observed in a study of monozygotic twins with cystic fibrosis. Findings and limits, study-wide: Monozygotic CF twin pairs shared significantly more nucleotide-identical clonotypes than unrelated CF individuals did. No link emerged between shared CDR3 counts and age, concordance or severity.

Concerning this clone: Its specificity is unknown.

Some clones are missing from TCRdb's copy, which holds only in-frame ones; the method was immunoSEQ multiplex PCR. Of about 32,000 clones in the sample, about 92% were seen once. V was clipped by 3 bases and J by 5 bases; unmatched bases: 5. The CDR3 consists of 15 residues. CDR1 is LGHNA and CDR2 is YSLEER in the germline V gene. The V call is TRBV4-3, the J call TRBJ2-1; 9 bases map to TRBD2. Sequences were obtained from blood. The receptor comes from a girl aged 2 to 10 with cystic fibrosis. The chain's CDR3 is CASSHIAGANNEQFF. The CDR3 nucleotides are TGCGCCAGCAGCCACATAGCGGGAGCAAACAATGAGCAGTTCTTC.